This entry lists 31 T cell receptor beta chains sequenced from one sample in a study of T-cell reconstitution after alpha-beta-depleted transplantation in children. TCRbeta library construction was performed incorporating unique molecular identifiers. TCRdb redid the calling of the PCR reads with MiXCR, one entry per CDR3 protein. The table lists approximately 520,000 distinct CDR3 sequences, 32% of them singletons. Sequenced here: PBMCs from the stem cell graft donor, sampled from the stem cell graft. Receptors originate from a human donor who donated a stem cell graft to a child with aplastic anemia.

This clonotype was observed a few times. This chain joins TRBV20-1 and TRBJ2-3; 9 nucleotides match TRBD2. The CDR3 consists of 14 residues. Losses at the gene ends were 3 bases for V and 1 base for J; bases not matched to a gene: 2. Germline CDR1 and CDR2: DFQATT and SNEGSKA (reference sequence). CDR3 protein: CSARRTSGTDTQYF. The DNA for the CDR3 is TGCAGTGCTAGGAGGACTAGCGGCACAGATACGCAGTATTTT.

A few counts support this clonotype. The gene calls are TRBV20-1 and TRBJ1-1; D is unclear. Germline V gene sequence: CDR1 DFQATT, CDR2 SNEGSKA (reference sequence). The CDR3 is 14 amino acids. The germline V and J ends were trimmed by 3 bases and 3 bases, with 14 bases remaining between them. The CDR3 loop is CSARFRAGYTEAFF. The CDR3, as DNA: TGCAGTGCTAGGTTCCGGGCCGGATACACTGAAGCTTTCTTT.

The genes are TRBV7-9 and TRBJ2-4, with D perhaps matching TRBD2 (7 bases). CDR3 length: 15 amino acids. Germline V CDR1 and CDR2: SEHNR, FQNEAQ (reference sequence). Trimming removed 5 bases from V and 8 bases from J, with 19 bases in between. CDR3 DNA sequence: TGTGCCAGCAGCACCACGGACAGAGGGGGGGACATTCAGTACTTC. Its protein is CASSTTDRGGDIQYF.

The chain employs TRBV21-1 and TRBJ1-5. TRBV21-1 is annotated as a pseudogene. The CDR3 length is 12 residues. CDR3 nucleotide sequence: TGTGCCAGCAGCAAAGACCCGTTACCCCAGCATTTT. Protein product: CASSKDPLPQHF.

The V call is TRBV29-1, the J call TRBJ1-2; TRBD1 might be the D (5 bases). This CDR3 comprises 13 residues. V lost 4 bases and J lost 0, with 9 bases in between. Germline assignment: CDR1 SQVTM and CDR2 ANQGSEA. As DNA, the CDR3 is TGCAGCGTTGGATGGGGCTCTAACTATGGCTACACCTTC. Its protein is CSVGWGSNYGYTF.

The genes are TRBV7-6 and TRBJ2-1, with 10 positions matching TRBD2. Per the germline V gene, CDR1 is SGHVS and CDR2 is FNYEAQ. CDR3 length equals 14 residues. Losses at the gene ends were 5 bases for V and 6 bases for J; bases not matched to a gene: 4. CDR3 residues: CASSPSGRSNEQFF. The CDR3 DNA is TGTGCCAGCAGCCCTAGCGGGAGAAGCAATGAGCAGTTCTTC. The full variable domain, completed using reference TRBV7-6 and TRBJ2-1, is GAGVSQSPRYKVTKRGQDVALRCDPISGHVSLYWYRQALGQGPEFLTYFNYEAQQDKSGLPNDRFSAERPEGSISTLTIQRTEQRDSAMYRCASSPSGRSNEQFFGPGTRLTVL.

This sequence joins TRBV29-1 and TRBJ1-1, with no clear D. The CDR3 loop spans 13 amino acids. The germline V and J ends were trimmed by 5 bases and 1 base, with 11 bases remaining between them. CDR1 is SQVTM, CDR2 ANQGSEA, per germline. CDR3 DNA sequence: TGCAGCGTTCGCCCGCACAAGAACACTGAAGCTTTCTTT. This gives the protein CSVRPHKNTEAFF.

This clonotype was found a few times. The chain uses TRBV25-1 and TRBJ2-1, with D maybe TRBD1 (5 bases). The germline V gene encodes CDR1 MGHDK and CDR2 SYGVNS. The CDR3 is made up of 13 amino acids. V was shortened by 2 bases and J by 3 bases, with 5 bases between the two germline ends. The CDR3 sequence: CASSEQGYNEQFF. The CDR3 coding sequence is TGTGCCAGCAGTGAACAGGGCTACAATGAGCAGTTCTTC. Full variable domain (missing parts from reference TRBV25-1 and TRBJ2-1): EADIYQTPRYLVIGTGKKITLECSQTMGHDKMYWYQQDPGMELHLIHYSYGVNSTEKGDLSSESTVSRIRTEHFPLTLESARPSHTSQYLCASSEQGYNEQFFGPGTRLTVL.

This clonotype was detected only a few times. The gene calls are TRBV28 and TRBJ2-6, with TRBD1 matching 9 bases. Germline CDR1 reads MDHEN; CDR2 reads SYDVKM. CDR3 length equals 20 residues. V dropped 5 bases and J dropped 4; count of bases not matched to a gene: 18. The CDR3 region is CASSAGRGTGYADGANVLTF. DNA of the CDR3: TGTGCCAGCAGTGCGGGCCGCGGGACAGGGTACGCGGACGGGGCCAACGTCCTGACTTTC.

The V gene is TRBV6-2 or TRBV6-3, the J gene TRBJ2-3, with D possibly TRBD1 on 6 matching bases. Germline CDR1 and CDR2: MNHEY and SVGEGT. V was cut by 3 bases and J by 2 bases, with 12 bases left in between. This CDR3 is 15 amino acids long. CDR3 DNA: TGTGCCAGCAGTTATAGGGGACAAATCACAGATACGCAGTATTTT. Translated, it gives CASSYRGQITDTQYF.

This clonotype was counted only a few times. The rearrangement joins TRBV6-1 to TRBJ1-2; maybe TRBD1 (6 bases). Germline CDR1 MNHNS, CDR2 SASEGT. This CDR3 has 15 residues. Trimming took 10 bases from V and 7 from J, leaving 25 bases between them. The CDR3 loop reads CATSKGEQGMGGYTF. As DNA, the CDR3 is TGTGCCACTTCGAAAGGGGAACAGGGAATGGGTGGCTACACCTTC.

This chain uses TRBV11-2 with TRBJ1-2, with D tentatively TRBD1 (6 bases). Germline V gene lookup returns CDR1 SGHAT and CDR2 FQNNGV. Trimming left V 5 bases short and J 2 bases short, with 12 bases between. The CDR3 is made up of 14 amino acids. CDR3 sequence: CASSTPGDNYGYTF. The DNA of the CDR3 is TGTGCCAGCAGCACCCCAGGGGACAACTATGGCTACACCTTC. The whole variable domain, remainder taken from reference TRBV11-2 and TRBJ1-2, is EAGVAQSPRYKIIEKRQSVAFWCNPISGHATLYWYQQILGQGPKLLIQFQNNGVVDDSQLPKDRFSAERLKGVDSTLKIQPAKLEDSAVYLCASSTPGDNYGYTFGSGTRLTVV.

The rearrangement uses TRBV25-1 and TRBJ2-1; D unresolved. V was clipped by 4 bases and J by 4 bases, with 14 bases between them. CDR3 length: 15 residues. Looked up from germline, CDR1 is MGHDK and CDR2 is SYGVNS. CDR3 protein: CASSAPSLGYNEQFF. CDR3 nucleotide sequence: TGTGCCAGCAGTGCTCCTTCCCTTGGTTACAATGAGCAGTTCTTC.

This clonotype was observed a handful of times. This sequence joins TRBV12-5 and TRBJ2-7; D tentatively reads TRBD1 or TRBD2 (5 bases each). The CDR3 has 16 residues. Germline loops: CDR1 LGHNT, CDR2 FRNRAP. Between the trimmed V and J ends, which lost 1 base and 0 bases, there was a span of 13 bases. The CDR3 reads CASGLGGTTLSYEQYV. DNA for the CDR3: TGTGCTAGTGGTTTGGGAGGGACCACCCTCTCCTACGAGCAGTACGTC.

The rearrangement joins TRBV5-6 to TRBJ2-2; perhaps D is TRBD1 or TRBD2 (5 bases each). CDR1 is SGHDT, CDR2 YYEEEE, per germline. The CDR3 contains 17 residues. V lost 0 bases to trimming and J lost 2 bases, with 14 bases between them. CDR3 bases: TGTGCCAGCAGCTTGGTTAGCGTGACAGTAAACACCGGGGAGCTGTTTTTT. It is translated as CASSLVSVTVNTGELFF.

This clonotype has only a few counts. The chain recombines TRBV6-6 with TRBJ2-5, with 8 bases fitting TRBD2. This CDR3 has 13 amino acids. CDR1 is MNHNY, CDR2 SVGAGI, per germline (reference sequence). V lost 8 bases, J lost 4 bases, and 6 bases stayed unmatched. The CDR3 bases are TGTGCCAGCGAGAGGGCGGGAGGAGAGACCCAGTACTTC. This encodes CASERAGGETQYF.

This clonotype was picked up many times. This chain connects TRBV20-1 to TRBJ2-1; D not certain. The ends were cut back, 6 bases at V and 4 bases at J, with 4 bases in the middle. Germline V gives CDR1 DFQATT, CDR2 SNEGSKA (reference sequence). This CDR3 is 10 amino acids long. CDR3 protein: CSAEYNEQFF. CDR3 in DNA: TGCAGTGCCGAGTACAATGAGCAGTTCTTC.

CDR3 in amino acids: CASSYSQLNYGYTF. The CDR3 DNA reads as TGTGCCAGCAGTTACTCTCAGCTGAACTATGGCTACACCTTC. This sequence joins TRBV6-5 and TRBJ1-2; D is undetermined. This CDR3 comprises 14 residues. Trimming stripped 0 bases from V and 2 bases from J, with 7 bases between. Germline CDR1 MNHEY, CDR2 SVGAGI.

The V call is TRBV24-1, the J call TRBJ2-1, with D possibly TRBD2 on 6 matching bases. Germline loops: CDR1 KGHDR, CDR2 SFDVKD. Trimming cost V 1 base and J 7 bases, with 16 bases left between them. This CDR3 is built from 16 residues. The CDR3 DNA reads as TGTGCCACCAGTGATTTTACTAGCCGGAGCCGGAATGAGCAGTTCTTC. This codes for CATSDFTSRSRNEQFF.

The chain joins TRBV6-2 or TRBV6-3 to TRBJ2-2; D not resolved. V lost 0 bases and J 1 base, leaving 6 bases between the germline ends. In germline, CDR1 is MNHEY, CDR2 SVGEGT. The length of the CDR3 is 15 residues. CDR3 nucleotide sequence: TGTGCCAGCAGTTACTCGCCCGGGAACACCGGGGAGCTGTTTTTT. It is translated as CASSYSPGNTGELFF.

This clonotype was counted a few times. V gene TRBV29-1 combines with J gene TRBJ1-3; D uncertain. V was pared by 4 bases and J by 4 bases, with 14 bases between. CDR1 and CDR2 from the germline V gene are SQVTM and ANQGSEA. The CDR3 contains 14 residues. The CDR3 protein is CSVGVRGEGNTIYF. The CDR3 region has the DNA TGCAGCGTTGGCGTTCGGGGAGAAGGAAACACCATATATTTT. Combining the CDR3 with reference TRBV29-1 and TRBJ1-3 gives the whole variable domain SAVISQKPSRDICQRGTSLTIQCQVDSQVTMMFWYRQQPGQSLTLIATANQGSEATYESGFVIDKFPISRPNLTFSTLTVSNMSPEDSSIYLCSVGVRGEGNTIYFGEGSWLTVV.

This clonotype occurred a few times. This chain joins TRBV4-2 and TRBJ1-4, with D uncertain. The germline V gene has CDR1 LGHNA and CDR2 YNFKEQ. This CDR3 is built from 15 residues. Deletions cut 4 bases from V and 1 base from J, with 10 bases between. DNA of the CDR3: TGTGCCAGCAGCCCTATCGCGGGAACTAATGAAAAACTGTTTTTT. Encoded protein: CASSPIAGTNEKLFF.

Regarding this clonotype: The junction shows a germline mismatch at one end, possibly a read error. The chain has TRBV28 and TRBJ2-3; 10 nucleotides line up with TRBD2. Germline lookup yields CDR1 MDHEN and CDR2 SYDVKM. CDR3 size: 12 residues. CDR3 sequence (DNA): TGTGCCAGCAGTCTACCGGGACTAGCGACGAATTTT. Translating gives CASSLPGLATNF.

V is TRBV20-1 and J is TRBJ1-1; TRBD1 might be the D (5 bases). V was cut by 6 bases and J by 8 bases, with 16 bases left in between. CDR3 length: 12 residues. The germline V gene encodes CDR1 DFQATT and CDR2 SNEGSKA (reference sequence). In nucleotides, the CDR3 is TGCAGTGCCCCAAGCCAGGGACCCGAAGCTTTCTTT. Translated, it gives CSAPSQGPEAFF.

This chain joins TRBV12-3 or TRBV12-4 and TRBJ1-2; 8 nucleotides agree with TRBD1. V lost 4 bases and J lost 7; bases outside the gene matches: 8. This CDR3 has 14 residues. The chain's CDR3 is CASSYSGGWGGYTF. CDR3 nucleotide sequence: TGTGCCAGCAGTTACTCAGGGGGCTGGGGTGGCTACACCTTC.

This sequence joins TRBV29-1 and TRBJ2-1, with TRBD2 matching 7 bases. In germline, CDR1 is SQVTM, CDR2 ANQGSEA. The CDR3 totals 14 residues. V was clipped by 2 bases and J by 8 bases; unmatched bases: 9. CDR3 in amino acids: CSVEYRTRRDEQFF. In nucleotides, the CDR3 is TGCAGCGTTGAATATCGGACTAGACGTGATGAGCAGTTCTTC.

The genes are TRBV29-1 and TRBJ2-3; weak D call: TRBD2 (7 bases). Germline CDR1 and CDR2: SQVTM and ANQGSEA. Trimming left V 4 bases short and J 5 bases short, with 19 bases between. The CDR3 contains 15 residues. The CDR3 DNA reads as TGCAGCGTTGGAGTTCGGGGGGCCCCGGGAGATACGCAGTATTTT. This gives the protein CSVGVRGAPGDTQYF.

In its sample, this clonotype was seen a few times. This sequence joins TRBV20-1 and TRBJ1-6; possible D gene TRBD1, 5 bases. CDR1 and CDR2 from the germline V gene are DFQATT and SNEGSKA (reference sequence). The ends were cut back, 4 bases at V and 13 bases at J, with 17 bases in the middle. The CDR3 spans 13 residues. CDR3 loop: CSATERERGPLHF. In nucleotides, the CDR3 is TGCAGTGCTACTGAGCGGGAAAGGGGTCCCCTCCACTTT.

This clonotype was observed a handful of times. The V call is TRBV12-3 or TRBV12-4, the J call TRBJ2-1; D remains unclear. The CDR3 consists of 13 residues. V lost 1 base and J lost 8, with 9 bases in between. DNA for the CDR3: TGTGCCAGCAGTTTAGGTCCGGTGCATGAGCAGTTCTTC. Protein: CASSLGPVHEQFF.

The gene calls are TRBV28 and TRBJ1-2, with D possibly matching TRBD1 (6 bases). CDR1 and CDR2 from the germline V gene are MDHEN and SYDVKM. This CDR3 region has 16 residues. Trimming stripped 6 bases from V and 1 base from J, with 18 bases between. CDR3 region: CASRQGQAVFNYGYTF. CDR3 in DNA: TGTGCCAGCAGACAGGGCCAAGCTGTATTTAACTATGGCTACACCTTC.

This clonotype was recorded only once. This chain links TRBV7-9 with TRBJ2-7, with 11 nucleotides matching TRBD1. CDR1 SEHNR and CDR2 FQNEAQ come from the germline V gene (reference sequence). This CDR3 region has 15 residues. Trimming at V came to 0 bases and at J to 3 bases, leaving 1 base not matched to a gene. The CDR3 region is CASSLAGTGGYEQYV. CDR3 DNA sequence: TGTGCCAGCAGCTTAGCAGGGACAGGGGGCTACGAGCAGTACGTC.